This entry lists 30 T cell receptor beta chains sequenced from one sample in a study of T cells in Graves' hyperthyroidism and ophthalmopathy. The CDR3 regions of TCR beta were amplified from RNA transcripts. In the first-round RT-PCR of the TCR CDR3, the HTBI primer set was used. TCRdb independently ran MiXCR on the multiplex PCR reads; one entry per CDR3 protein. Of hundreds of thousands of distinct CDR3 sequences in the sample, over 15% are singletons; the top ten hold around 19%. Sequencing used blood. These receptors originate from a woman aged 18 to 35 with Graves' hyperthyroidism.

This clonotype was seen a handful of times. V and J are TRBV19 and TRBJ1-5; D is unclear. V was shortened by 5 bases and J by 2 bases, with 7 bases between the two germline ends. The CDR3 extends over 13 amino acids. The germline gives CDR1 LNHDA, CDR2 SQIVND (reference sequence). The CDR3 here is CASSSLGNQPQHF. DNA for the CDR3: TGTGCCAGTAGTTCGTTGGGCAATCAGCCCCAGCATTTT.

This clonotype has at least ten counts. This rearrangement joins TRBV6-2 or TRBV6-3 to TRBJ2-1; TRBD2 matches 12 bases. The CDR3 is 19 amino acids. J lost 3 bases, V lost 9 bases, and 18 bases had no gene match. The germline V gene has CDR1 MNHEY and CDR2 SVGEGT. In DNA, the CDR3 is TGTGCCAGTAGGACTAGCGGGATCCTTATAGCTTCTGGCTACAATGAGCAGTTCTTC. Its translation: CASRTSGILIASGYNEQFF.

This clonotype has a handful of counts. V usage is TRBV14 and J usage is TRBJ2-5, with a weak D call TRBD2 (5 bases). The CDR3 runs 16 residues. V was clipped by 3 bases and J by 2 bases, with 16 bases between them. Germline-derived CDR1 and CDR2 are SGHDN and FVKESK. DNA for the CDR3: TGTGCCAGCAGCCACCCCGGACGGGGTGGGCAAGAGACCCAGTACTTC. It yields the protein CASSHPGRGGQETQYF.

This rearrangement joins TRBV7-3 to TRBJ2-5; possible D gene TRBD2, 5 bases. This CDR3 contains 13 residues. The germline gives CDR1 SGHTA, CDR2 FQGTGA. V gave up 5 bases and J gave up 5 bases, with 12 bases separating them. The CDR3 reads CASSLAPRETQYF. The CDR3 DNA reads TGTGCCAGCAGCCTAGCCCCCCGGGAGACCCAGTACTTC. Based on the CDR3 plus reference TRBV7-3 and TRBJ2-5, the full variable domain is GAGVSQTPSNKVTEKGKYVELRCDPISGHTALYWYRQSLGQGPEFLIYFQGTGAADDSGLPNDRFFAVRPEGSVSTLKIQRTERGDSAVYLCASSLAPRETQYFGPGTRLLVL.

A remark on this clonotype: An end of the junction does not agree with germline; a read error may underlie this. The genes are TRBV18 and TRBJ2-7; 10 nucleotides match TRBD2. Germline V CDR1 and CDR2: KGHSH, LQKENI. The CDR3 totals 17 residues. The DNA of the CDR3 is TGTCCCAGCTCACCACCCAGGGCCAGCGGGAGGGCCAGCGAGCAGTACTTC. Translation: CPSSPPRASGRASEQYF.

The V gene is TRBV20-1, the J gene TRBJ1-4; D call uncertain. This CDR3 has 14 residues. V lost 0 bases, J lost 10 bases, and 15 bases lay in between. CDR1 and CDR2 (germline): DFQATT, SNEGSKA (reference sequence). Written as DNA, the CDR3 is TGCAGTGCTAGAGATGGGGTAGTGTTCGGAAAACTGTTTTTT. Its translation: CSARDGVVFGKLFF.

This clonotype was seen at least ten times. The V call is TRBV11-2, the J call TRBJ2-4; 10 nucleotides line up with TRBD1. CDR3 length equals 14 residues. Germline V gene data show CDR1 as SGHAT and CDR2 as FQNNGV. V shed 5 bases, J shed 7 bases, and the junction held 5 bases outside the gene matches. DNA for the CDR3: TGTGCCAGCAGCCCGACAGGGGGCATGAACATTCAGTACTTC. Its translation: CASSPTGGMNIQYF. Full variable domain (missing parts from reference TRBV11-2 and TRBJ2-4): EAGVAQSPRYKIIEKRQSVAFWCNPISGHATLYWYQQILGQGPKLLIQFQNNGVVDDSQLPKDRFSAERLKGVDSTLKIQPAKLEDSAVYLCASSPTGGMNIQYFGAGTRLSVL.

The CDR3 DNA is TGCGCCAGCAGCCCTAGGAACAATCAGCCCCAGCATTTT. Translating it yields CASSPRNNQPQHF. The V and J genes are TRBV4-1 and TRBJ1-5; D gene unclear. CDR3 length: 13 residues. Germline V CDR1 and CDR2: MGHRA, YSYEKL. Between the trimmed V and J ends, which lost 4 bases and 3 bases, there was a span of 7 bases.

This clonotype has more than one count but fewer than ten. A junction end diverges from the germline sequence, so it may reflect a read error. The chain carries TRBV12-3 or TRBV12-4 and TRBJ2-5, with TRBD2 matching over 10 bases. This CDR3 is 15 amino acids long. CDR3 DNA sequence: TGTGCCAGCAGTCTAGCGGGGGCCCCCCAAGAGACCCAGTACTTC. Translation gives CASSLAGAPQETQYF.

The DNA for the CDR3 is TGTGCCAGCAGTTACGGGACAGGCTACGAGGGCAGGCAGTACTTC. Protein product: CASSYGTGYEGRQYF. J is TRBJ2-7 and V is TRBV6-6; 8 nucleotides agree with TRBD1. V gave up 2 bases and J gave up 9 bases; unmatched junction bases: 12. Germline CDR1 MNHNY, CDR2 SVGAGI (reference sequence). The CDR3 covers 15 residues.

This clonotype was counted many times. The chain uses TRBV5-1 and TRBJ1-6, with 8 positions matching TRBD1. There are 17 residues in the CDR3. Germline values: CDR1 SGHRS, CDR2 YFSETQ. Unmatched junction bases numbered 11, after V lost 0 bases and J lost 9 bases. CDR3 sequence (DNA): TGCGCCAGCAGCTTGGCCACGGCAGGGGGCGGTGGTTCACCCCTCCACTTT. It encodes CASSLATAGGGGSPLHF.

This clonotype was seen ten or more times. The CDR3 reads CASSPTRLQPQHF. CDR3 nucleotides: TGTGCCAGCAGTCCGACGAGGTTACAGCCCCAGCATTTT. The V and J genes are TRBV28 and TRBJ1-5, with D hard to call. Germline CDR1 is MDHEN and CDR2 is SYDVKM. Trimming stripped 5 bases from V and 7 bases from J, with 12 bases between. This CDR3 has 13 amino acids.

The chain links TRBV30 to TRBJ2-3, with TRBD2 identical over 9 bases. The CDR3 extends over 16 amino acids. J lost 5 bases, V lost 1 base, and 10 bases had no gene match. CDR1 is GTSNPN, CDR2 SVGIG, per germline (reference sequence). The DNA for the CDR3 is TGTGCCTGGAGTGGAGCGAGCGGGAGGAGGGGAGATACGCAGTATTTT. It yields the protein CAWSGASGRRGDTQYF.

For this clonotype: The conserved phenylalanine or tryptophan is not found at the CDR3 terminus, so this likely reflects a read error. This chain connects TRBV27 to TRBJ1-5; D perhaps matches TRBD1 (6 bases). Germline-derived CDR1 and CDR2 are MNHEY and SMNVEV (reference sequence). The CDR3 has 15 residues. The V end lost 2 bases, the J end lost 0 bases, and 8 bases lay between the germline ends. The CDR3 loop reads CASSLNRASNQPQHS. As DNA, the CDR3 is TGTGCCAGCAGTTTAAACAGGGCTAGCAATCAGCCCCAGCATTCT.

This clonotype has at least ten counts. This rearrangement joins TRBV12-3 or TRBV12-4 to TRBJ2-1; a weak D match, TRBD1 (6 bases). V was pared by 6 bases and J by 3 bases, with 12 bases between. The length of the CDR3 is 14 residues. CDR3 in amino acids: CASRTGTNYNEQFF. The CDR3 DNA reads TGTGCCAGCAGAACCGGGACAAACTACAATGAGCAGTTCTTC.

This clonotype was found a few times. This chain uses TRBV5-1 with TRBJ1-4, with D perhaps matching TRBD1 (6 bases). This CDR3 contains 14 residues. CDR1 is SGHRS, CDR2 YFSETQ, per germline. With 2 bases removed from V and 7 bases from J, the gap between germline ends came to 12 bases. The CDR3 loop is CASSLGGRGEKLFF. Here the CDR3 DNA reads TGCGCCAGCAGCTTAGGGGGGCGTGGTGAAAAACTGTTTTTT.

This clonotype has a count of ten or more. This chain connects TRBV11-3 to TRBJ2-5, with TRBD1 identical over 10 bases. In germline, CDR1 is SGHNT, CDR2 YENEEA. The V segment lost 5 bases and the J segment 5 bases; nucleotides outside the gene matches: 8. The CDR3 contains 15 residues. CDR3 sequence (DNA): TGTGCCAGCAGCCAGAGACAGGGGGCGAGGGAGACCCAGTACTTC. This gives the protein CASSQRQGARETQYF.

This clonotype was picked up many times. The rearrangement links TRBV28 to TRBJ1-2, with 8 bases identical to TRBD1. Germline values: CDR1 MDHEN, CDR2 SYDVKM. V trimming: 7 bases; J trimming: 7 bases; junction bases outside the gene matches: 2. The CDR3 runs 11 residues. The CDR3 DNA sequence: TGTGCCAGCACTACAGGGGGTGGCTACACCTTC. Translated: CASTTGGGYTF.

This clonotype was recorded many times. The J gene is TRBJ1-4, the V gene TRBV28; D is unresolved. V was cut by 3 bases and J by 4 bases, with 9 bases left in between. Germline assignment: CDR1 MDHEN and CDR2 SYDVKM. This CDR3 region has 14 residues. CDR3 DNA sequence: TGTGCCAGCAGTTTGACGGCTCTTAATGAAAAACTGTTTTTT. Protein: CASSLTALNEKLFF.

This chain connects TRBV6-2 or TRBV6-3 to TRBJ2-6, with D tentatively TRBD2 (5 bases). The V and J ends lost 4 bases and 0 bases respectively, with 13 bases between them. CDR3 length equals 17 residues. CDR1 MNHEY and CDR2 SVGEGT come from the germline V gene. CDR3 residues: CASSSKGGFSGANVLTF. The DNA of the CDR3 is TGTGCCAGCAGTTCCAAAGGCGGGTTCTCTGGGGCCAACGTCCTGACTTTC.

This clonotype was found many times. The chain combines TRBV2 with TRBJ1-1, with a tentative D call TRBD1 (5 bases). The germline V and J ends were trimmed by 4 bases and 7 bases, with 10 bases remaining between them. The CDR3 is 12 amino acids. Germline V gene lookup returns CDR1 SNHLY and CDR2 FYNNEI. CDR3 sequence reads: CASSGDRIEAFF. DNA of the CDR3: TGTGCCAGCAGTGGAGACAGAATTGAAGCTTTCTTT.

This clonotype was counted between two and nine times. The chain combines TRBV20-1 with TRBJ2-2; D might be TRBD2 (6 bases). The germline V gene has CDR1 DFQATT and CDR2 SNEGSKA (reference sequence). CDR3 length: 14 amino acids. The ends were cut back, 1 base at V and 6 bases at J, with 12 bases in the middle. In DNA, the CDR3 is TGCAGTGCTAGAGGGTCTCCGGGGGCCGGGGAGCTGTTTTTT. It encodes CSARGSPGAGELFF.

The chain employs TRBV13 and TRBJ1-2; D ambiguous. The V end was cut by 1 base, the J end by 8 bases, with 8 bases between. CDR1 and CDR2 (germline): PRHDT, FYEKMQ (reference sequence). CDR3 length: 12 residues. This chain's CDR3 is CASSLETGGYTF. The CDR3 nucleotides are TGTGCCAGCAGCTTAGAAACTGGGGGCTACACCTTC.

The V call is TRBV19, the J call TRBJ1-4; a weak D match, TRBD1 (6 bases). V lost 6 bases, J lost 7 bases, and 21 bases lay in between. CDR1 LNHDA and CDR2 SQIVND come from the germline V gene (reference sequence). The CDR3 is 16 amino acids. As DNA, the CDR3 is TGTGCCAGTAGCCTACGACTCGCGGGGGCGATTGAAAAACTGTTTTTT. Translation gives CASSLRLAGAIEKLFF.

This chain links TRBV6-5 with TRBJ1-2; 7 bases map to TRBD1. The CDR3 sequence is 15 residues long. Trimming took 1 base from V and 5 from J; bases not matched to a gene: 7. Germline values: CDR1 MNHEY, CDR2 SVGAGI. DNA of the CDR3: TGTGCCAGCAGTTACTTCTCCAGGGGGTATTATGGCTACACCTTC. Protein product: CASSYFSRGYYGYTF.

This clonotype was picked up many times. The V and J genes are TRBV7-8 and TRBJ1-1, with D maybe TRBD1 (6 bases). Trimming left V 0 bases short and J 2 bases short, with 13 bases between. Germline lookup yields CDR1 SGHVS and CDR2 FQNEAQ. The CDR3 loop spans 16 amino acids. The CDR3 sequence: CASSLATGLFNTEAFF. The CDR3 region has the DNA TGTGCCAGCAGCTTAGCCACAGGGTTATTTAACACTGAAGCTTTCTTT.

This clonotype turned up a few times. The J gene is TRBJ1-6, the V gene TRBV4-3, with D perhaps matching TRBD1 (6 bases). Germline loops: CDR1 LGHNA, CDR2 YSLEER. The CDR3 totals 16 residues. With 4 bases removed from V and 3 bases from J, the gap between germline ends came to 13 bases. The CDR3 DNA follows: TGCGCCAGCAGCCTCCGACAGGTTCTCTATAATTCACCCCTCCACTTT. As protein: CASSLRQVLYNSPLHF.

J is TRBJ2-7 and V is TRBV7-2; D not certain. The CDR3 runs 15 residues. Deletions cut 1 base from V and 2 bases from J, with 12 bases between. Germline CDR1 and CDR2: SGHTA and FQGNSA. CDR3 in amino acids: CASSLGRLAAYEQYF. CDR3 coding DNA: TGTGCCAGCAGCTTAGGACGGCTTGCAGCCTACGAGCAGTACTTC. Combining the CDR3 with reference TRBV7-2 and TRBJ2-7 gives the whole variable domain GAGVSQSPSNKVTEKGKDVELRCDPISGHTALYWYRQSLGQGLEFLIYFQGNSAPDKSGLPSDRFSAERTGGSVSTLTIQRTQQEDSAVYLCASSLGRLAAYEQYFGPGTRLTVT.

This clonotype has a count of ten or more. The chain employs TRBV20-1 and TRBJ2-7; 8 bases line up with TRBD1. Trimming took 6 bases from V and 6 from J; bases not matched to a gene: 13. Germline V lookup: CDR1 DFQATT, CDR2 SNEGSKA (reference sequence). The CDR3 has 14 residues. CDR3 sequence (DNA): TGCAGTGCCGTTCCACCCTTGGACAGGGCCGAGCAGTACTTC. This gives the protein CSAVPPLDRAEQYF.

V usage is TRBV4-1 and J usage is TRBJ1-5; D possibly corresponds to TRBD1 (5 bases). From germline, CDR1 is MGHRA and CDR2 YSYEKL. CDR3 size: 12 residues. V was trimmed by 3 bases and J by 9 bases, leaving 9 bases between them. The CDR3 reads CASSQPGGPQHF. DNA for the CDR3: TGCGCCAGCAGCCAGCCCGGGGGGCCCCAGCATTTT.